This TCR beta chain derives from a study of glioma-infiltrating T cells. For the study at large: Presurgical dexamethasone in glioma patients lasted six or fewer days. Study results and caveats: Gliomas, especially low-grade, showed above-expected tissue-blood divergence; non-neoplastic patients showed below.

The iRepertoire nested amplicon-rescue multiplex PCR amplified TCR alpha and beta CDR3s from RNA. Via MiXCR, TCRdb re-called the multiplex PCR reads, giving one row per CDR3 protein. The sample consists of around 350,000 distinct CDR3 sequences, 41% of them appearing once. Turning to this clonotype: The antigen is unknown. This sequence may be a read error, since a much larger clone differs from it by one base.

Looked up from germline, CDR1 is MGHDK and CDR2 is SYGVNS. The CDR3 sequence is 14 residues long. The chain joins TRBV25-1 to TRBJ2-5; D is possibly TRBD1 (5 bases). The sample taken for sequencing was glioma tissue, nonneoplastic brain tissue, or PBMCs (not recorded which). The receptor was derived from a human donor with low-grade glioma or glioblastoma, undergoing nonglioma brain surgery, or in good health (not recorded which). In DNA form, the CDR3 reads TGTGCCAGCGGTGAAATAGGGGCCGGAGAGACCCAGTACTTC. Translated: CASGEIGAGETQYF. The variable domain in full, with the rest retrieved from reference TRBV25-1 and TRBJ2-5, is EADIYQTPRYLVIGTGKKITLECSQTMGHDKMYWYQQDPGMELHLIHYSYGVNSTEKGDLSSESTVSRIRTEHFPLTLESARPSHTSQYLCASGEIGAGETQYFGPGTRLLVL.